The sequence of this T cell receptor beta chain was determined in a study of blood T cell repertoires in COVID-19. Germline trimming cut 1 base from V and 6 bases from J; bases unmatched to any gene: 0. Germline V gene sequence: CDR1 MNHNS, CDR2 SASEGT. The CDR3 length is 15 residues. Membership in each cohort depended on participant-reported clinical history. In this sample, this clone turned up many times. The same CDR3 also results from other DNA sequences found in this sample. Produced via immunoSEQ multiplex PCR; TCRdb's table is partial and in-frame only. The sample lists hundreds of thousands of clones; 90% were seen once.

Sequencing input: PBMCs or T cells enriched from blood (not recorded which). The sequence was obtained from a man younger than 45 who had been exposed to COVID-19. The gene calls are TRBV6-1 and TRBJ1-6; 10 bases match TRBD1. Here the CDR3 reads CASSEGTGGNSPLHF. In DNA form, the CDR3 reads TGTGCCAGCAGTGAAGGGACAGGGGGTAATTCACCCCTCCACTTT.